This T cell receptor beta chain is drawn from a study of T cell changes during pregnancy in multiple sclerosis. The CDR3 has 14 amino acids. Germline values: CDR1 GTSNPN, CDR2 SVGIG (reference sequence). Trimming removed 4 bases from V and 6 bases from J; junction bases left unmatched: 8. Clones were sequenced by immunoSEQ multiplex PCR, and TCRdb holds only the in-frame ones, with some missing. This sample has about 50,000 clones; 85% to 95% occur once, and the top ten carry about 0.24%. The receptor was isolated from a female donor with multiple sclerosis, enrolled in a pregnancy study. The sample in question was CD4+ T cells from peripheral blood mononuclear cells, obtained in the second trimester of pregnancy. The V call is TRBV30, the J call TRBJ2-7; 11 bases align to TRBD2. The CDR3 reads CAWTTSGSGREQYF. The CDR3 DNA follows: TGTGCCTGGACTACTAGCGGGAGCGGCCGCGAGCAGTACTTC. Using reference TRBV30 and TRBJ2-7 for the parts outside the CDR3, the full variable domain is SQTIHQWPATLVQPVGSPLSLECTVEGTSNPNLYWYRQAAGRGLQLLFYSVGIGQISSEVPQNLSASRPQDRQFILSSKKLLLSDSGFYLCAWTTSGSGREQYFGPGTRLTVT.